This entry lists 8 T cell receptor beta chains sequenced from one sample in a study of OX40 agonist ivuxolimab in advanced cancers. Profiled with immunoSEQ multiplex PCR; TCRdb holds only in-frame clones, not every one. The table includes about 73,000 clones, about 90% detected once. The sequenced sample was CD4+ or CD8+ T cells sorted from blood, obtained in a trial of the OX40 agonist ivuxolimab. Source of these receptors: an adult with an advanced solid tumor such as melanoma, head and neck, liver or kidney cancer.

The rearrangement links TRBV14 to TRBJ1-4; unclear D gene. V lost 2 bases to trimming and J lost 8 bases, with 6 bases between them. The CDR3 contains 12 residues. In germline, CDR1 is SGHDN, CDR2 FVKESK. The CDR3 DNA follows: TGTGCCAGCAGCCAAAGAATGGAAAAACTGTTTTTT. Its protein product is CASSQRMEKLFF.

The CDR3 bases are TGTGCCAGCTCACCCAACAGGGCGGACTACGAGCAGTACTTC. Its protein product is CASSPNRADYEQYF. The rearrangement uses TRBV18 and TRBJ2-7; tentative D call: TRBD1 (6 bases). The V gene's germline CDR1 is KGHSH and CDR2 LQKENI. Trimming took off 3 bases at V and 3 bases at J, with 12 bases between the two ends. The CDR3 is 14 amino acids.

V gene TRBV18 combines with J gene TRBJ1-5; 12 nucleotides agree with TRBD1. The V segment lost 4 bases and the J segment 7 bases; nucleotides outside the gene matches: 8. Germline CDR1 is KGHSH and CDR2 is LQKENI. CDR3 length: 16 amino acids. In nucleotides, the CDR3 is TGTGCCAGCTCACTCTCCGGGACAGGGGGCCACCAGCCCCAGCATTTT. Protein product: CASSLSGTGGHQPQHF.

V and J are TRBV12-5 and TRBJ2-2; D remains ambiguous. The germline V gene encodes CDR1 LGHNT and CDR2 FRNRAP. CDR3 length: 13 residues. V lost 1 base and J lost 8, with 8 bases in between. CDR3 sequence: CASGLDWAGELFF. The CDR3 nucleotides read TGTGCTAGTGGTTTGGACTGGGCAGGGGAGCTGTTTTTT.

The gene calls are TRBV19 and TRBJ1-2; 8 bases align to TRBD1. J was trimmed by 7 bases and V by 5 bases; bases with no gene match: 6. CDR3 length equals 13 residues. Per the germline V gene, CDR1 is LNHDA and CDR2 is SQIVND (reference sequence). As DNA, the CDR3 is TGTGCCAGTAGTGCCTCAGGGGGCGGTGGCTACACCTTC. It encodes CASSASGGGGYTF.

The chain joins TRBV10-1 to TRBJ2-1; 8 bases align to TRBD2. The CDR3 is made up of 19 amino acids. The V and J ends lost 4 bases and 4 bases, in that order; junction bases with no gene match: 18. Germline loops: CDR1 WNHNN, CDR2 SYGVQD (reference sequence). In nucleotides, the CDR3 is TGCGCCAGCAGTGCGAACCCACTCGGGGGGGGGCCCGAATACAATGAGCAGTTCTTC. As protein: CASSANPLGGGPEYNEQFF.

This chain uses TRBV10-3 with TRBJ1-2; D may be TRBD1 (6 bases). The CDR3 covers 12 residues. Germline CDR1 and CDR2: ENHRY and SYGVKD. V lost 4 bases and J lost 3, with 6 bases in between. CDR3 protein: CAISGTDYGYTF. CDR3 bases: TGTGCCATCAGTGGGACAGACTATGGCTACACCTTC.

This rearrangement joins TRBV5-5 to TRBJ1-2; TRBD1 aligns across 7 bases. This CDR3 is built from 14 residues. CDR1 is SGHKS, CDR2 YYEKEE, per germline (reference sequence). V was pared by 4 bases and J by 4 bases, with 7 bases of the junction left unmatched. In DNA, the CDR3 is TGTGCCAGCAGCCCGGCGACAGGGCTCTATGGCTACACCTTC. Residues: CASSPATGLYGYTF.